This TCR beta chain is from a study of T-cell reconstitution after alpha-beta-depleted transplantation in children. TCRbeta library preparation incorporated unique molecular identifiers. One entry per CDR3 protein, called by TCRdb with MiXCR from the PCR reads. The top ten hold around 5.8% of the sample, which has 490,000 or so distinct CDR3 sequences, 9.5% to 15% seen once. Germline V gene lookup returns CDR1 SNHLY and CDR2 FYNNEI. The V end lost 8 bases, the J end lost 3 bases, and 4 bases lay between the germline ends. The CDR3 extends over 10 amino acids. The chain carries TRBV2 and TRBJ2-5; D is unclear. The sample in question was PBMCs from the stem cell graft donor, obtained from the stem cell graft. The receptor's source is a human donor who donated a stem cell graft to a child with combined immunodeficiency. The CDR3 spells CASRKETQYF. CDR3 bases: TGTGCCAGCCGGAAAGAGACCCAGTACTTC. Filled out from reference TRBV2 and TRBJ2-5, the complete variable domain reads EPEVTQTPSHQVTQMGQEVILRCVPISNHLYFYWYRQILGQKVEFLVSFYNNEISEKSEIFDDQFSVERPDGSNFTLKIRSTKLEDSAMYFCASRKETQYFGPGTRLLVL.